This T cell receptor beta chain was profiled in a study of blood T cell repertoires in COVID-19. For the study at large: Whether acute or convalescent, the COVID-19 samples came from the United States, Italy and Spain. PBMCs, B-cell-depleted T cells, or T cells provided the cDNA or gDNA that made up the material.

Per germline, CDR1 ENHRY and CDR2 SYGVKD. CDR3 length: 14 residues. Trimming cost V 8 bases and J 2 bases, with 15 bases left between them. Under the authors' procedure: Reference gene primer amplification gave estimated nucleated cell counts. Assay: immunoSEQ multiplex PCR; the TCRdb copy retains only in-frame clones and omits some. The DNA was the basis for D and trimming; V, J and clone size are from that table. The sample has some 60,000 clones, 91% seen once. The V call is TRBV10-3, the J call TRBJ1-1, with D possibly TRBD1 on 5 matching bases. The TCR comes from a man aged 55 to 70 with acute or convalescent COVID-19. The material sequenced was peripheral blood. Here the CDR3 reads CAIGRRRGNTEAFF. CDR3 DNA: TGTGCCATCGGCCGACGGAGGGGAAACACTGAAGCTTTCTTT.